One sample yielded the 32 T cell receptor beta chains listed below, sequenced in a study of graft-versus-host responses after intestinal transplantation. Assay: immunoSEQ multiplex PCR; the TCRdb copy retains only in-frame clones and omits some. This sample yields tens of thousands of clones, of which roughly 90% are seen a single time; more than 0.4% belongs to the top ten. Antigens for these TCRs are unknown. This specimen consisted of unstimulated CD8+ T cells sorted from spleen or lymph node cells, obtained before intestinal transplant. All receptors derive from a human donor who received an intestinal transplant.

This chain links TRBV5-6 with TRBJ2-2; 10 nucleotides match TRBD2. Germline loops: CDR1 SGHDT, CDR2 YYEEEE. This CDR3 has 16 residues. V lost 4 bases to trimming and J lost 2 bases; unmatched junction nucleotides: 5. The CDR3 sequence: CASSVWTSGNTGELFF. The CDR3 DNA reads TGTGCCAGCAGCGTGTGGACTAGCGGAAACACCGGGGAGCTGTTTTTT.

A single count supports this clone. The rearrangement links TRBV27 to TRBJ2-3, with 7 bases identical to TRBD1. The CDR3 consists of 14 residues. The V segment lost 4 bases and the J segment 3 bases; nucleotides outside the gene matches: 4. Germline lookup yields CDR1 MNHEY and CDR2 SMNVEV (reference sequence). The CDR3 coding sequence is TGTGCCAGCAGTTACAGGGGACATACAGATACGCAGTATTTT. Translating gives CASSYRGHTDTQYF.

This sequence joins TRBV5-1 and TRBJ2-5, with a possible D match to TRBD1 (6 bases). CDR3 length: 13 residues. Trimming took 7 bases from V and 5 from J, leaving 15 bases between them. Germline lookup yields CDR1 SGHRS and CDR2 YFSETQ. CDR3 coding DNA: TGCGCCAGCTCAACAGGGTCGGGGGAGACCCAGTACTTC. Translation gives CASSTGSGETQYF.

The gene calls are TRBV10-2 and TRBJ2-1; 9 nucleotides match TRBD1. The J segment lost 5 bases and the V segment lost 7 bases, leaving 6 bases of the junction unmatched. The CDR3 spans 14 residues. The germline gives CDR1 WSHSY, CDR2 SAAADI. CDR3 sequence reads: CASTLGDRDNEQFF. DNA for the CDR3: TGCGCCAGCACTCTCGGGGACAGGGACAATGAGCAGTTCTTC.

The rearrangement links TRBV7-9 to TRBJ1-1; possible D gene TRBD1, 6 bases. This CDR3 comprises 16 residues. Germline V gene sequence: CDR1 SEHNR, CDR2 FQNEAQ (reference sequence). The V end was cut by 5 bases, the J end by 8 bases, with 24 bases between. As DNA, the CDR3 is TGTGCCAGCAGCCCAGGGGAGCGGGGCAGCTCGGGCGAAGCTTTCTTT. This gives the protein CASSPGERGSSGEAFF.

The rearrangement links TRBV29-1 to TRBJ2-7; 8 positions match TRBD2. V lost 1 base to trimming and J lost 3 bases; unmatched junction nucleotides: 8. This CDR3 has 15 amino acids. Germline V gives CDR1 SQVTM, CDR2 ANQGSEA. The CDR3 here is CSVEVVEREIYEQYF. The CDR3 DNA reads as TGCAGCGTTGAAGTCGTAGAGCGGGAGATCTACGAGCAGTACTTC.

J is TRBJ2-1 and V is TRBV19, with 9 bases identical to TRBD1. The CDR3 length is 14 residues. The germline V gene encodes CDR1 LNHDA and CDR2 SQIVND (reference sequence). V was pared by 3 bases and J by 8 bases, with 5 bases of the junction left unmatched. CDR3 coding DNA: TGTGCCAGTAGTATGACAGGGGGTACCCATGAGCAGTTCTTC. Translating it yields CASSMTGGTHEQFF.

The CDR3, as DNA: TGTGCTAGTGGTTTGGTACAAGGACAGGACCATGAAAAACTGTTTTTT. Protein sequence: CASGLVQGQDHEKLFF. The chain couples TRBV12-5 to TRBJ1-4; 7 bases fit TRBD1. The CDR3 contains 16 residues. Germline-derived CDR1 and CDR2 are LGHNT and FRNRAP. After removal of 0 bases from V and 6 bases from J, the junction contained 7 bases not matched to a gene.

The rearrangement uses TRBV14 and TRBJ2-5; D is perhaps TRBD1 (5 bases). CDR3 length: 16 residues. CDR1 and CDR2 (germline): SGHDN, FVKESK. V was cut by 2 bases and J by 0 bases, with 13 bases left in between. The CDR3 here is CASSQKTVFYQETQYF. CDR3 bases: TGTGCCAGCAGCCAAAAGACAGTATTCTACCAAGAGACCCAGTACTTC.

The rearrangement uses TRBV6-6 and TRBJ2-7; D is possibly TRBD1 (6 bases). The V gene lost 5 bases and the J gene lost 2 bases, with 7 bases spanning the gap. The CDR3 consists of 12 residues. Germline V gene sequence: CDR1 MNHNY, CDR2 SVGAGI (reference sequence). The CDR3 coding sequence is TGTGCCAGCAGTGGGGACACCTACGAGCAGTACTTC. This translates into CASSGDTYEQYF.

The gene calls are TRBV7-9 and TRBJ1-4, with TRBD1 as a possible D gene (5 bases). The ends were cut back, 5 bases at V and 8 bases at J, with 12 bases in the middle. CDR3 length: 13 amino acids. Germline V gene lookup returns CDR1 SEHNR and CDR2 FQNEAQ (reference sequence). CDR3 sequence reads: CASSHPNREKLFF. The CDR3 DNA is TGTGCCAGCAGCCACCCTAACAGGGAAAAACTGTTTTTT.

The chain carries TRBV12-5 and TRBJ2-3, with TRBD2 matching 15 bases. V lost 0 bases and J lost 4; bases outside the gene matches: 14. This CDR3 spans 21 amino acids. CDR1 LGHNT and CDR2 FRNRAP come from the germline V gene. In nucleotides, the CDR3 is TGTGCTAGTGGTTTGGTCCCCCGCGGACTAGCGGGGGGGCCTAGGGCAGATACGCAGTATTTT. As protein: CASGLVPRGLAGGPRADTQYF.

Written as DNA, the CDR3 is TGTGCCAGCAGCTTAGTGGTAGCGGGATGGGAGACCCAGTACTTC. This translates into CASSLVVAGWETQYF. The chain employs TRBV7-9 and TRBJ2-5; 8 bases align to TRBD2. The germline V gene has CDR1 SEHNR and CDR2 FQNEAQ (reference sequence). This CDR3 has 15 amino acids. The V gene end was trimmed by 1 base and the J gene end by 5 bases; junction bases not matched to a gene: 6.

The chain links TRBV9 to TRBJ2-3; 9 bases are a match to TRBD2. This CDR3 spans 15 amino acids. Trimming at V came to 5 bases and at J to 5 bases, leaving 9 bases not matched to a gene. Germline-derived CDR1 and CDR2 are SGDLS and YYNGEE. CDR3 loop: CASSAGGRAGDTQYF. Here the CDR3 DNA reads TGTGCCAGCAGTGCGGGCGGGAGGGCGGGAGATACGCAGTATTTT.

The CDR3: CASSELVAGVSYEQYF. CDR3 sequence (DNA): TGTGCCAGCAGTGAATTGGTGGCGGGGGTCTCCTACGAGCAGTACTTC. The chain couples TRBV6-1 to TRBJ2-7, with 7 bases lining up with TRBD2. The CDR3 spans 16 residues. The germline V gene encodes CDR1 MNHNS and CDR2 SASEGT. After removal of 2 bases from V and 0 bases from J, the junction contained 7 bases not matched to a gene.

The rearrangement joins TRBV28 to TRBJ2-1; weak D call: TRBD2 (5 bases). The CDR3 spans 15 residues. Trimming cost V 5 bases and J 0 bases, with 11 bases left between them. CDR1 and CDR2 (germline): MDHEN, SYDVKM. The CDR3 DNA is TGTGCCAGCAGTCCCGACTATAACTCCTACAATGAGCAGTTCTTC. The encoded protein is CASSPDYNSYNEQFF.

The chain uses TRBV5-1 and TRBJ2-1, with D maybe TRBD2 (6 bases). The CDR3 totals 14 residues. Germline values: CDR1 SGHRS, CDR2 YFSETQ. The germline V and J ends were trimmed by 6 bases and 0 bases, with 10 bases remaining between them. The CDR3 DNA sequence: TGCGCCAGCAACGGCGGGATCTCCTACAATGAGCAGTTCTTC. Translating gives CASNGGISYNEQFF.

The gene calls are TRBV19 and TRBJ1-2; D is possibly TRBD1 (6 bases). Trimming cost V 4 bases and J 14 bases, with 17 bases left between them. CDR1 LNHDA and CDR2 SQIVND come from the germline V gene (reference sequence). The length of the CDR3 is 12 residues. The CDR3 reads CASSTGDPPRTF. CDR3 sequence (DNA): TGTGCCAGTAGTACAGGGGATCCTCCTCGGACCTTC.

This chain joins TRBV5-8 and TRBJ2-7; no firm D call. Trimming pared 2 bases from V and 0 bases from J, leaving 6 bases between. The CDR3 runs 13 residues. Germline values: CDR1 SGHTS, CDR2 YDEGEE. Here the CDR3 DNA reads TGTGCCAGCAGCTTCGGCGGCTCCTACGAGCAGTACTTC. This gives the protein CASSFGGSYEQYF.

The CDR3 loop reads CASSGVSSGIDTQYF. CDR3 sequence (DNA): TGTGCCAGCAGCGGGGTTTCTAGCGGGATAGATACGCAGTATTTT. This sequence joins TRBV9 and TRBJ2-3; 9 bases are a match to TRBD2. V lost 3 bases and J lost 5; bases outside the gene matches: 7. The length of the CDR3 is 15 residues. Germline loops: CDR1 SGDLS, CDR2 YYNGEE.

The J gene is TRBJ2-7, the V gene TRBV2; 9 bases map to TRBD2. The CDR3 length is 15 residues. From germline, CDR1 is SNHLY and CDR2 FYNNEI. V gave up 7 bases and J gave up 3 bases; unmatched junction bases: 10. CDR3: CASKVRRLAVYEQYF. CDR3 sequence (DNA): TGTGCCAGCAAAGTAAGGAGACTAGCGGTCTACGAGCAGTACTTC.

The chain combines TRBV28 with TRBJ2-1; 7 nucleotides line up with TRBD2. CDR1 is MDHEN and CDR2 is SYDVKM in the germline V gene. Germline trimming cut 2 bases from V and 4 bases from J; bases unmatched to any gene: 2. This CDR3 spans 14 amino acids. The CDR3 spells CASSLLAVYNEQFF. CDR3 DNA sequence: TGTGCCAGCAGTTTACTAGCGGTATACAATGAGCAGTTCTTC.

This chain joins TRBV19 and TRBJ2-2; 8 bases fit TRBD1. The ends lost 3 bases at V and 4 bases at J; junction bases unmatched: 10. The CDR3 is 17 amino acids. The germline V gene has CDR1 LNHDA and CDR2 SQIVND (reference sequence). The CDR3 loop is CASSIIRGRDGTGELFF. The DNA for the CDR3 is TGTGCCAGTAGTATCATCAGGGGGCGCGATGGCACCGGGGAGCTGTTTTTT.

J is TRBJ1-1 and V is TRBV7-9; D is unresolved. V was pared by 6 bases and J by 0 bases, with 5 bases between. The CDR3 runs to 12 residues. Germline lookup yields CDR1 SEHNR and CDR2 FQNEAQ (reference sequence). CDR3 DNA sequence: TGTGCCAGCAGTCTCTTGAACACTGAAGCTTTCTTT. Protein: CASSLLNTEAFF.

This clone was detected a few times. CDR3 loop: CAWGQGYSYEQYF. The DNA for the CDR3 is TGTGCCTGGGGACAGGGGTACTCCTACGAGCAGTACTTC. The chain carries TRBV30 and TRBJ2-7, with TRBD1 identical over 9 bases. The V and J ends lost 5 bases and 0 bases, in that order; junction bases with no gene match: 2. This CDR3 has 13 amino acids. Per the germline V gene, CDR1 is GTSNPN and CDR2 is SVGIG (reference sequence).

The CDR3 nucleotides are TGCGCCAGCAGCTTGGTGACAAGTAAGTATGGCTACACCTTC. This encodes CASSLVTSKYGYTF. This sequence joins TRBV5-1 and TRBJ1-2; no clear D. The CDR3 length is 14 residues. V dropped 0 bases and J dropped 5 bases, with 11 bases sitting between them. Germline CDR1 is SGHRS and CDR2 is YFSETQ. Combining the CDR3 with reference TRBV5-1 and TRBJ1-2 gives the whole variable domain KAGVTQTPRYLIKTRGQQVTLSCSPISGHRSVSWYQQTPGQGLQFLFEYFSETQRNKGNFPGRFSGRQFSNSRSEMNVSTLELGDSALYLCASSLVTSKYGYTFGSGTRLTVV.

This chain connects TRBV5-4 to TRBJ2-2, with 8 positions matching TRBD2. Per germline, CDR1 SGHNT and CDR2 YYREEE (reference sequence). The CDR3 runs to 18 residues. The trim removed 3 bases at V and 6 bases at J, leaving 16 bases unmatched. CDR3 nucleotide sequence: TGTGCCAGCAGCTCCCGGGGGAGCGGGAGTTGGAAGGCCGGGGAGCTGTTTTTT. Translation: CASSSRGSGSWKAGELFF.

The rearrangement links TRBV30 to TRBJ2-3, with D tentatively TRBD2 (6 bases). In germline, CDR1 is GTSNPN, CDR2 SVGIG (reference sequence). Trimming took 2 bases from V and 2 from J, leaving 11 bases between them. The CDR3 totals 14 residues. The CDR3 region has the DNA TGTGCCTGGAGTTTGGCGGGGTTCACAGATACGCAGTATTTT. Protein: CAWSLAGFTDTQYF.

This chain joins TRBV2 and TRBJ1-2; 7 positions agree with TRBD1. Germline CDR1 and CDR2: SNHLY and FYNNEI. The CDR3 consists of 12 residues. V shed 11 bases and J 1 base; nucleotides not matched to a gene: 4. The CDR3: CAGWDSNYGYTF. Here the CDR3 DNA reads TGTGCCGGATGGGACAGTAACTATGGCTACACCTTC.

The rearrangement joins TRBV29-1 to TRBJ2-1; the D is unclear. This CDR3 is 13 amino acids long. CDR1 is SQVTM and CDR2 is ANQGSEA in the germline V gene. With 4 bases removed from V and 0 bases from J, the gap between germline ends came to 7 bases. The CDR3 here is CSVGGFSYNEQFF. The CDR3 DNA sequence: TGCAGCGTTGGTGGCTTCTCCTACAATGAGCAGTTCTTC.

The chain couples TRBV28 to TRBJ2-7, with 7 bases that match TRBD1. V lost 8 bases and J lost 4; bases outside the gene matches: 5. The CDR3 has 12 residues. CDR1 is MDHEN and CDR2 is SYDVKM in the germline V gene. Here the CDR3 reads CASDRDRYEQYF. The CDR3 DNA sequence: TGTGCCAGCGACAGGGATCGGTACGAGCAGTACTTC.

J is TRBJ2-7 and V is TRBV27; TRBD2 matches 13 bases. CDR1 is MNHEY and CDR2 is SMNVEV in the germline V gene (reference sequence). Germline trimming cut 4 bases from V and 0 bases from J; bases unmatched to any gene: 6. This CDR3 is built from 17 residues. The CDR3 bases are TGTGCCAGCAGTTCCCCCGGGACTAGCGGGGACTCCTACGAGCAGTACTTC. Amino acid sequence: CASSSPGTSGDSYEQYF.